The rows below give T cell receptor beta chains drawn from one sample of a study of blood T cell repertoires in COVID-19. Clones were read by immunoSEQ multiplex PCR, and TCRdb kept only the in-frame ones, dropping some. Among 110,000 to 150,000 clones listed, about 79% were seen once. The sample comprised peripheral blood. The receptor source for this set is a man between 60 and 70 years old with active or convalescent COVID-19. CDR3s leave out the opening cysteine and the closing phenylalanine or tryptophan. Fields, in order: V gene, D gene, CDR3 protein. The D gene is left open where the match is weak.

TRBV19 | - | ASGPRNQPQH
TRBV19 | - | ASSLAYGYT
TRBV7-2 | - | ASSHGGYNEQF
TRBV7-2 | - | ASSLVAGDTEAF
TRBV9 | TRBD2 | ASNSGRAYNEQF
TRBV15 | TRBD2 | ATSGGLAGGYNEQF
TRBV10-3 | TRBD2 | AISDIAGAFNEQF
TRBV11-2 | - | ASSLTGVLRPLH
TRBV12-3/TRBV12-4 | TRBD1 | ASSRDRVGYT
TRBV5-6 | - | ASSFVTNQPQH
TRBV27 | - | ASSFREEAPLH